The present TCR beta chain was sequenced within a study of cytomegalovirus exposure and HLA in healthy donors. Regarding the study as a whole: About 87% or about 30% of the time was how often most TCR beta V segments were productive, according to an earlier analysis.

Both 60 Vbeta primers and 13 Jbeta primers went into the PCR. Assay used: immunoSEQ multiplex PCR; TCRdb lists only in-frame clones, some missing. The sample lists some 180,000 clones, around 80% seen once, with about 1.9% in the top ten. In its sample, this clone was seen once. What it binds is not known. From germline, CDR1 is MGHDK and CDR2 SYGVNS. V lost 3 bases, J lost 1 base, and 2 bases stayed unmatched. The CDR3 contains 14 residues. The sample comprised PBMCs. V gene TRBV25-1 combines with J gene TRBJ1-1; 7 bases agree with TRBD1. This TCR was recovered from a man aged 30 to 39 in good health and CMV-seronegative. DNA for the CDR3: TGTGCCAGCAGTGACCACAGGGGGAACACTGAAGCTTTCTTT. Amino acid sequence: CASSDHRGNTEAFF. The variable domain in full, completed from reference TRBV25-1 and TRBJ1-1, reads EADIYQTPRYLVIGTGKKITLECSQTMGHDKMYWYQQDPGMELHLIHYSYGVNSTEKGDLSSESTVSRIRTEHFPLTLESARPSHTSQYLCASSDHRGNTEAFFGQGTRLTVV.